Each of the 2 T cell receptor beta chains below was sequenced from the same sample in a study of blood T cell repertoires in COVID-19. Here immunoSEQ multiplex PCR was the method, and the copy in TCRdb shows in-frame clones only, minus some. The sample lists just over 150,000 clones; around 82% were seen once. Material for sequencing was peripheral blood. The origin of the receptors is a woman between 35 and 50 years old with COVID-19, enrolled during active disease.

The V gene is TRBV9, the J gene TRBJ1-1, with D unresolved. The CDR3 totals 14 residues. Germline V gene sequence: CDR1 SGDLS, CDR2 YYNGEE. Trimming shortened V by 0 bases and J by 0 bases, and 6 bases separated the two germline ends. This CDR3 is CASSVGAMNTEAFF. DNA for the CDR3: TGTGCCAGCAGCGTAGGAGCCATGAACACTGAAGCTTTCTTT. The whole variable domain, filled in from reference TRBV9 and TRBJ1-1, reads DSGVTQTPKHLITATGQRVTLRCSPRSGDLSVYWYQQSLDQGLQFLIQYYNGEERAKGNILERFSAQQFPDLHSELNLSSLELGDSALYFCASSVGAMNTEAFFGQGTRLTVV.

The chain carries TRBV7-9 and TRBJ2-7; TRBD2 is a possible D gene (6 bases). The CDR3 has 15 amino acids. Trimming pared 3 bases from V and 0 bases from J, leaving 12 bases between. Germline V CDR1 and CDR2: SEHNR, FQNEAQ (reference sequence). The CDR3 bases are TGTGCCAGCAGCTTTAGCGGAAAACTCTCCTACGAGCAGTACTTC. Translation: CASSFSGKLSYEQYF.